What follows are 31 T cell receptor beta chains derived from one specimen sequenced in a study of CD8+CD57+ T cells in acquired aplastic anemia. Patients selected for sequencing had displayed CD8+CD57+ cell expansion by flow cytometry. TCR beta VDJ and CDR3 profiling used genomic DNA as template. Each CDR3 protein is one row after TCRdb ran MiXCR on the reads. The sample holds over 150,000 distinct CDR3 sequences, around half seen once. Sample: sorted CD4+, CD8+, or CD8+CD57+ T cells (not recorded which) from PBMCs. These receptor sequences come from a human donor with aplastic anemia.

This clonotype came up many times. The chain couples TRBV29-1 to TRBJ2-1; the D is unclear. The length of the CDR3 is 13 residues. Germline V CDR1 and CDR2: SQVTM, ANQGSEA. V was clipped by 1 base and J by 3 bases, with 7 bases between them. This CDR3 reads CSVEGTGYNEQFF. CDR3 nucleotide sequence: TGCAGCGTTGAAGGGACCGGCTACAATGAGCAGTTCTTC.

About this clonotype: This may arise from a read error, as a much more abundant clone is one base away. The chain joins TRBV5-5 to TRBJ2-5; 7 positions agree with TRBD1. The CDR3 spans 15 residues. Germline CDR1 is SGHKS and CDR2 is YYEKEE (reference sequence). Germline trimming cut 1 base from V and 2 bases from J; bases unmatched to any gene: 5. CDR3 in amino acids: CASSLLGGTQETQYF. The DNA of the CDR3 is TGTGCCAGCAGCTTGTTAGGGGGCACACAAGAGACCCAGTACTTC. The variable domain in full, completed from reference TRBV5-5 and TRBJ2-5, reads DAGVTQSPTHLIKTRGQQVTLRCSPISGHKSVSWYQQVLGQGPQFIFQYYEKEERGRGNFPDRFSARQFPNYSSELNVNALLLGDSALYLCASSLLGGTQETQYFGPGTRLLVL.

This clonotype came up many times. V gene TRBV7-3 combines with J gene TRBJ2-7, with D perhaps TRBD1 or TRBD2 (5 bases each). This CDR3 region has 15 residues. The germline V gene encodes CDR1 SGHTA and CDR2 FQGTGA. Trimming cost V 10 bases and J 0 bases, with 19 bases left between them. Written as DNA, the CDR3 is TGTGCCACCTCTGAGGGGACGGCTGCCTCCTACGAGCAGTACTTC. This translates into CATSEGTAASYEQYF.

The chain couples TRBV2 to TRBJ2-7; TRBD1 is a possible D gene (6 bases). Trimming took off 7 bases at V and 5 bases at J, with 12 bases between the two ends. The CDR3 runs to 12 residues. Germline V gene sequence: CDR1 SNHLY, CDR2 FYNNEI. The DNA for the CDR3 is TGTGCCAGCACCGGGACATCGGACGAGCAGTACTTC. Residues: CASTGTSDEQYF.

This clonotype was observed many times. This CDR3 is CASSPKTGGNYGYTF. Here the CDR3 DNA reads TGTGCCAGCAGCCCAAAGACAGGGGGGAACTATGGCTACACCTTC. The V call is TRBV16, the J call TRBJ1-2, with 9 bases matching TRBD1. The J segment lost 2 bases and the V segment lost 4 bases, leaving 5 bases of the junction unmatched. CDR3 length: 15 amino acids. The V gene's germline CDR1 is KGHSY and CDR2 FQNENV.

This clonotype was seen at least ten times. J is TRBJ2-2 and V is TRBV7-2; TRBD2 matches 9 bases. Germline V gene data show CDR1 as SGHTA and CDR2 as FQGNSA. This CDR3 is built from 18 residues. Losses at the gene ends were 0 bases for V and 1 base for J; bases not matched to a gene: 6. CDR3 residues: CASSLAPAGGLNTGELFF. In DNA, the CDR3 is TGTGCCAGCAGCTTAGCCCCAGCGGGGGGCCTGAACACCGGGGAGCTGTTTTTT.

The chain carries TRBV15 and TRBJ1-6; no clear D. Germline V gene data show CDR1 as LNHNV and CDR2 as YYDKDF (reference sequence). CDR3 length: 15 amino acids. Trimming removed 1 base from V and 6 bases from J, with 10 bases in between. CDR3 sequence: CATSRGIESNSPLHF. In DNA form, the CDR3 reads TGTGCCACCAGCAGAGGGATAGAAAGTAATTCACCCCTCCACTTT.

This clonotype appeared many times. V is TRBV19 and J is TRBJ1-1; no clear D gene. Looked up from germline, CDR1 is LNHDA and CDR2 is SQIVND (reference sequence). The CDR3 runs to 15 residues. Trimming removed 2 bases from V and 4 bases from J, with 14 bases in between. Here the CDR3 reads CASSIRTQGRTEAFF. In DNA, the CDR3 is TGTGCCAGTAGTATAAGGACTCAAGGGCGCACTGAAGCTTTCTTT. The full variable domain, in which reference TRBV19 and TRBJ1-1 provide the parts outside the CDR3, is DGGITQSPKYLFRKEGQNVTLSCEQNLNHDAMYWYRQDPGQGLRLIYYSQIVNDFQKGDIAEGYSVSREKKESFPLTVTSAQKNPTAFYLCASSIRTQGRTEAFFGQGTRLTVV.

The CDR3 nucleotides are TGTGCCATCAGTGCGTCAGGGCCAGATGAAAAACTGTTTTTT. It codes for CAISASGPDEKLFF. The V gene is TRBV10-3, the J gene TRBJ1-4, with D possibly being TRBD1 (5 bases). The germline gives CDR1 ENHRY, CDR2 SYGVKD. This CDR3 has 14 residues. Trimming removed 4 bases at V and 6 bases at J, with 12 bases between.

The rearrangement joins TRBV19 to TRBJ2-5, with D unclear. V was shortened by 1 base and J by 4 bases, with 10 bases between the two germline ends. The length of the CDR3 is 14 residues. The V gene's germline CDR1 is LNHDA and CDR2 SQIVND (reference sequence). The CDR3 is CASSIGGSAETQYF. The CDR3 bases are TGTGCCAGTAGTATAGGGGGAAGTGCAGAGACCCAGTACTTC.

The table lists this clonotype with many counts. Written as DNA, the CDR3 is TGTGCCAGCAGCCCCTGGGACAGGGGAGAGAATGAGCAGTTCTTC. As protein: CASSPWDRGENEQFF. The chain is built from TRBV4-2 and TRBJ2-1, with 10 positions matching TRBD1. With 4 bases clipped from V and 7 bases from J, the junction kept 7 bases outside the gene matches. This CDR3 is built from 15 residues. CDR1 is LGHNA, CDR2 YNFKEQ, per germline.

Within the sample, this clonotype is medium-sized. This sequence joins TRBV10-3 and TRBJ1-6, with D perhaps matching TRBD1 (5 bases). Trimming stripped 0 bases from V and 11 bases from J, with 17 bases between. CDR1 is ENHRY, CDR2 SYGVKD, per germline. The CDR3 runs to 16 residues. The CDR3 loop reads CAISESVSMGPTPLHF. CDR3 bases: TGTGCCATCAGTGAGTCCGTCTCCATGGGGCCTACACCCCTCCACTTT.

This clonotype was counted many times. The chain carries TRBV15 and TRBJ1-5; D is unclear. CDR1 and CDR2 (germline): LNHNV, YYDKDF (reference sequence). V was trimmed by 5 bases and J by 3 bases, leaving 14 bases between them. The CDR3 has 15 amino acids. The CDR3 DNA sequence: TGTGCCACCAGCCTAGAAAGGGCACCCAATCAGCCCCAGCATTTT. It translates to CATSLERAPNQPQHF. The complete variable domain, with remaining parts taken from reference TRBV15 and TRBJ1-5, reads DAMVIQNPRYQVTQFGKPVTLSCSQTLNHNVMYWYQQKSSQAPKLLFHYYDKDFNNEADTPDNFQSRRPNTSFCFLDIRSPGLGDTAMYLCATSLERAPNQPQHFGDGTRLSIL.

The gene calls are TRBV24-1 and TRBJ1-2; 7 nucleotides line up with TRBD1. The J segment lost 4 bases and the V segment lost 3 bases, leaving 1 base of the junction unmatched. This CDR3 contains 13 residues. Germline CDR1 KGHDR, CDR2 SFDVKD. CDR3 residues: CATSDGTAYGYTF. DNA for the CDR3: TGTGCCACCAGTGATGGGACAGCCTATGGCTACACCTTC.

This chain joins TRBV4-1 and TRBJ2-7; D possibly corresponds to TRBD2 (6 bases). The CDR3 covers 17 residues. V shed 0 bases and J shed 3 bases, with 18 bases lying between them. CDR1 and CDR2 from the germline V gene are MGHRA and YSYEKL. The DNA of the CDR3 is TGCGCCAGCAGCCAAGATGGGGATAGCGGAGATTACTACGAGCAGTACTTC. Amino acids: CASSQDGDSGDYYEQYF.

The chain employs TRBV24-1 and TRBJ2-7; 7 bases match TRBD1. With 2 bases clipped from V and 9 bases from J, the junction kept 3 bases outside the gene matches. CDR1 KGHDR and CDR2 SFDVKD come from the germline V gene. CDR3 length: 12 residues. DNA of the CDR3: TGTGCCACCAGTGATTCCCACAGGGGGCAGTACTTC. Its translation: CATSDSHRGQYF.

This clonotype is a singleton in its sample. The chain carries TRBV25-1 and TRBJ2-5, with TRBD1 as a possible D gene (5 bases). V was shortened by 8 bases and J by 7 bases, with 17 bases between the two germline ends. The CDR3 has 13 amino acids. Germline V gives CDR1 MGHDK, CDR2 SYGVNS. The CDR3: CASDEGVRATQYF. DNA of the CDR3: TGTGCCAGCGACGAAGGGGTCCGGGCGACCCAGTACTTC.

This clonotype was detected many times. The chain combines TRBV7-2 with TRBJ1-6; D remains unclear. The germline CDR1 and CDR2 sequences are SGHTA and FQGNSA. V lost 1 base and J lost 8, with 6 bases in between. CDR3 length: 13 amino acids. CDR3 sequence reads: CASSLEVDSPLHF. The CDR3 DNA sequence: TGTGCCAGCAGCTTAGAGGTGGATTCACCCCTCCACTTT.

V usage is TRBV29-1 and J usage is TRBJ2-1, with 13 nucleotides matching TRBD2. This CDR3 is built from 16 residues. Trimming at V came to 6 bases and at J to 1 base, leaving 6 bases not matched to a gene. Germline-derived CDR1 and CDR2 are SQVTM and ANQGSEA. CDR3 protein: CSVAGTSGISYNEQFF. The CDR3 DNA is TGCAGCGTCGCCGGGACTAGCGGGATATCCTACAATGAGCAGTTCTTC.

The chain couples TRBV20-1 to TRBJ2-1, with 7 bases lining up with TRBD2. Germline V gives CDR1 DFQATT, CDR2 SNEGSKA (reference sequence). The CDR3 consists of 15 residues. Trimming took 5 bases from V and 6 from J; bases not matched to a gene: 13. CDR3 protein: CSARFGREISNEQFF. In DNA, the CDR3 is TGCAGTGCTCGGTTTGGGCGGGAGATAAGCAATGAGCAGTTCTTC.

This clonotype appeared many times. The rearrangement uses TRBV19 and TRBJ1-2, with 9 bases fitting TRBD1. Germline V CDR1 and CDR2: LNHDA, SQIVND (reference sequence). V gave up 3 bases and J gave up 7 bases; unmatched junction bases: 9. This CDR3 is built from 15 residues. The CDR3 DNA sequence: TGTGCCAGTAGTATTACCGGGACAGGGAGGACTGGCTACACCTTC. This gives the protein CASSITGTGRTGYTF.

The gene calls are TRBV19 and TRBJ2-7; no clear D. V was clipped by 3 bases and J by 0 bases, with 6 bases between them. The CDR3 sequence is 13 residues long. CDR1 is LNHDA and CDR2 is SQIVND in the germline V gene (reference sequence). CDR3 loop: CASSMGASYEQYF. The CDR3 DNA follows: TGTGCCAGTAGTATGGGTGCCTCCTACGAGCAGTACTTC. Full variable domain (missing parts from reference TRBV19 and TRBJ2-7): DGGITQSPKYLFRKEGQNVTLSCEQNLNHDAMYWYRQDPGQGLRLIYYSQIVNDFQKGDIAEGYSVSREKKESFPLTVTSAQKNPTAFYLCASSMGASYEQYFGPGTRLTVT.

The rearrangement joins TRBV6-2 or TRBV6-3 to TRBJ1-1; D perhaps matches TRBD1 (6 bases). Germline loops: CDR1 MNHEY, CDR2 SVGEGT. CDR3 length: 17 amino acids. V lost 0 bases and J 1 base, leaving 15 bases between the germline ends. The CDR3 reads CASSYSWKGERNTEAFF. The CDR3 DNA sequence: TGTGCCAGCAGTTACTCCTGGAAGGGGGAGAGGAACACTGAAGCTTTCTTT.

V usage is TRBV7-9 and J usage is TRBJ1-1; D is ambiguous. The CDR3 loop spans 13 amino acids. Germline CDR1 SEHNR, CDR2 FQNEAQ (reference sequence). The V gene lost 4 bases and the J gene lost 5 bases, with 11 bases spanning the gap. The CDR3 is CASSSTTETEAFF. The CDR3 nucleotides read TGTGCCAGCAGCTCCACCACGGAGACTGAAGCTTTCTTT.

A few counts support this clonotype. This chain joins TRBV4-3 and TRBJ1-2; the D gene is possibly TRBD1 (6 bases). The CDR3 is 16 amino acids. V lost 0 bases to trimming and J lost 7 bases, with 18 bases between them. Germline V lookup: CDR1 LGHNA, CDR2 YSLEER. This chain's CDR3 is CASSQDYYGGAGGYTF. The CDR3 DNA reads TGCGCCAGCAGCCAAGATTATTACGGGGGCGCGGGTGGCTACACCTTC.

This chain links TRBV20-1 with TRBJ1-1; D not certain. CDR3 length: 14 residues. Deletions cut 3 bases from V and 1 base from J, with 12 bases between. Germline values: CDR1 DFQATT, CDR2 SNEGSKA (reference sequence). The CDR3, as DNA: TGCAGTGCTAGGACCCAGGTTGGGAACACTGAAGCTTTCTTT. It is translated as CSARTQVGNTEAFF.

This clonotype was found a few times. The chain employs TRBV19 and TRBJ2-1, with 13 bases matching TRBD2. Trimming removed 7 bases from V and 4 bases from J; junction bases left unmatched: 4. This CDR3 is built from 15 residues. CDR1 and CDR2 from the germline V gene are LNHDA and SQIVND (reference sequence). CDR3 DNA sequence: TGTGCCAGTATTGGGACTAGCGGGGATTACAATGAGCAGTTCTTC. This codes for CASIGTSGDYNEQFF. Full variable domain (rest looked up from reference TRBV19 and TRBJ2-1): DGGITQSPKYLFRKEGQNVTLSCEQNLNHDAMYWYRQDPGQGLRLIYYSQIVNDFQKGDIAEGYSVSREKKESFPLTVTSAQKNPTAFYLCASIGTSGDYNEQFFGPGTRLTVL.

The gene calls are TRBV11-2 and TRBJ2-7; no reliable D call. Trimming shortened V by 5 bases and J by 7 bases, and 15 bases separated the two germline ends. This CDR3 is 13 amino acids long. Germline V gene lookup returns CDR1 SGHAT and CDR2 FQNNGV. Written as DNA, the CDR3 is TGTGCCAGCAGCGCGAGAGAGGTTCAGGAGCAGTACTTC. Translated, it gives CASSAREVQEQYF.

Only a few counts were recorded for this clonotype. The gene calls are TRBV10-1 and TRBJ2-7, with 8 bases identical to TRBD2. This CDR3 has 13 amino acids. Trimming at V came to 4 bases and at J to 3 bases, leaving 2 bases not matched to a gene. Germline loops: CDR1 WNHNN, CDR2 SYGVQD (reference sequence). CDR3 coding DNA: TGCGCCAGCAGTGCCAGCGGGAGCTACGAGCAGTACTTC. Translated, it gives CASSASGSYEQYF.

In nucleotides, the CDR3 is TGTGCCAGTTCCCGGACCCCGGGACTAGCGGGGGAGCTCCCCTACGAGCAGTACTTC. Amino acid sequence: CASSRTPGLAGELPYEQYF. The chain is built from TRBV2 and TRBJ2-7, with 14 bases matching TRBD2. The V gene's germline CDR1 is SNHLY and CDR2 FYNNEI. This CDR3 has 19 amino acids. After removal of 9 bases from V and 2 bases from J, the junction contained 18 bases not matched to a gene.

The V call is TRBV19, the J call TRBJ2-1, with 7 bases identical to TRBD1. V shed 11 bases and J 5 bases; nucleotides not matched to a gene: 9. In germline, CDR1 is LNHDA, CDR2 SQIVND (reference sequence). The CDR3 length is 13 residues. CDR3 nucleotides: TGTGCCGCGTGGACAGGTTTGGACAATGAGCAGTTCTTC. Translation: CAAWTGLDNEQFF.